This TCR beta chain stems from a study of blood T cells in healthy people across ages. Findings and limits, study-wide: A roughly linear age-dependent decrease characterized TCR beta diversity per million T cells. Estimated diversity, derived from one million T cells, was regarded as an underestimate.

For the second PCR, which ran for 7 to 11 cycles, a sample-barcoded 5' primer and a J-beta primer mix were used. TCRdb passed the 5' RACE reads through MiXCR, listing each CDR3 protein once. The data contain roughly 1.5 million distinct CDR3 sequences, about 42% of them singletons. Concerning this clonotype: Its antigen is unknown.

CDR3 length: 16 amino acids. Deletions cut 0 bases from V and 0 bases from J, with 11 bases between. Germline CDR1 reads SGDLS; CDR2 reads YYNGEE. Sequencing input: blood. This chain links TRBV9 with TRBJ2-3; D perhaps matches TRBD2 (6 bases). The clonotype comes from a woman younger than 30 in good health. In nucleotides, the CDR3 is TGTGCCAGCAGCGTAGGTAGCGGTTTCAGCACAGATACGCAGTATTTT. Translated: CASSVGSGFSTDTQYF.